The rows below give T cell receptor beta chains drawn from one sample of a study of blood T cell repertoires in COVID-19. Measured with immunoSEQ multiplex PCR; TCRdb has only the in-frame clones, and not every one. The sample has about 150,000 clones, approximately 83% seen once. Sequencing was performed on peripheral blood. These TCRs come from a woman aged 60-75 years with acute or convalescent COVID-19. Both conserved end residues are trimmed from each CDR3. Each record gives: CDR3 protein, V gene, J gene.

ASNPGTANTGELF	TRBV19	TRBJ2-2
ASSLREWDEQF	TRBV7-3	TRBJ2-1
ASSLAVNGYT	TRBV5-5	TRBJ1-2
ASSPAGTGGTEAF	TRBV6-5	TRBJ1-1
ASSSGQEYTEAF	TRBV5-1	TRBJ1-1
ASSNTQGGNTEAF	TRBV7-2	TRBJ1-1
AISERGDREGYT	TRBV10-3	TRBJ1-2
ASSLLSGGSQY	TRBV4-1	TRBJ2-3
ASRTGQGAFEAF	TRBV6-5	TRBJ1-1
ASSLYGGASTGELF	TRBV7-2	TRBJ2-2
ASSAGQGAWYGYT	TRBV2	TRBJ1-2
ASSLVLFDTEAF	TRBV5-1	TRBJ1-1
ASSEQGYGYT	TRBV10-2	TRBJ1-2
ASSLEIGNEQF	TRBV7-8	TRBJ2-1
AWSVGGGRDEQF	TRBV30	TRBJ2-1
ASRNPGLFFGYT	TRBV2	TRBJ1-2
AQKGGNEKLF	TRBV30	TRBJ1-4
ASSSPGRRNTEAF	TRBV5-4	TRBJ1-1
ASSQDQAAGANEQF	TRBV3-1/TRBV3-2	TRBJ2-1
ATSRDGQGRGNEKLF	TRBV15	TRBJ1-4
ASSLGTGPNEKLF	TRBV7-9	TRBJ1-4
ASSLDFRGQDAF	TRBV5-1	TRBJ1-1
ASSITLMETQY	TRBV19	TRBJ2-5
ASSPGTDTQY	TRBV27	TRBJ2-3
ASSEGSTALEGYT	TRBV25-1	TRBJ1-2
ASSSPGTSDYGYT	TRBV6-5	TRBJ1-2
AWSVVGGGGRNYGYT	TRBV30	TRBJ1-2
ASSYGGNYGYT	TRBV6-5	TRBJ1-2
ASSLVGGGDQPQH	TRBV6-5	TRBJ1-5
ASSSGENNQETQY	TRBV6-6	TRBJ2-5
AVPGNTSGNTIY	TRBV30	TRBJ1-3
SVVSEFNYGYT	TRBV29-1	TRBJ1-2
ASRTSGGSYNSPLH	TRBV10-2	TRBJ1-6
ATSGGWWPDTQY	TRBV24-1	TRBJ2-3
ASSLEVQGLSGYT	TRBV7-2	TRBJ1-2
AWKGTGMVQETQY	TRBV30	TRBJ2-5
ASSPRLTDTQY	TRBV11-2	TRBJ2-3
ASSFRQISSTDTQY	TRBV11-2	TRBJ2-3
ASSEDRVEEKLF	TRBV6-1	TRBJ1-4
ASSSNRGAETQY	TRBV5-4	TRBJ2-5
SASVLRGGGAGNEQF	TRBV20-1	TRBJ2-1
SVDQGRGQPQH	TRBV29-1	TRBJ1-5
ASSSPGQGIYEQF	TRBV4-1	TRBJ2-1
ASSQDQGAWQPQH	TRBV4-1	TRBJ1-5
ASSQPGTGGRNGYT	TRBV3-1/TRBV3-2	TRBJ1-2
ASTTLRGGSNSPLH	TRBV27	TRBJ1-6
ASSGRENPNSPLH	TRBV5-1	TRBJ1-6
ATSDSGGEKLF	TRBV24-1	TRBJ1-4